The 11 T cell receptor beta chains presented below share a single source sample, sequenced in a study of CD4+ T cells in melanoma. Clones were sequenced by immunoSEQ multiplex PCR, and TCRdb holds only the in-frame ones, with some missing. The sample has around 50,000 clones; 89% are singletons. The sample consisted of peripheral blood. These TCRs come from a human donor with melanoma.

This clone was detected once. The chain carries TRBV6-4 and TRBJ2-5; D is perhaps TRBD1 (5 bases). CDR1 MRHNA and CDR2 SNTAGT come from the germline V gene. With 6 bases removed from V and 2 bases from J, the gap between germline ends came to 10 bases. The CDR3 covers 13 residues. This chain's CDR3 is CASSRQPQETQYF. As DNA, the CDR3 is TGTGCCAGCAGCCGACAGCCACAAGAGACCCAGTACTTC.

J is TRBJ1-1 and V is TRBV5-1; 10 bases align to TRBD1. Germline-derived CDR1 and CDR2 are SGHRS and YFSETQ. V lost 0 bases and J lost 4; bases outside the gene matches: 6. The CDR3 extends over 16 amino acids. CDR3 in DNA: TGCGCCAGCAGCTTGGGTTTGGGGACAGGGGCCACTGAAGCTTTCTTT. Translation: CASSLGLGTGATEAFF.

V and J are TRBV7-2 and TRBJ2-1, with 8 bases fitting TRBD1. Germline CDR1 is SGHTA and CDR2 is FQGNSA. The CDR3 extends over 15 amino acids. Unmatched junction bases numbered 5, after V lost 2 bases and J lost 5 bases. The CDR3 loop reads CASSLSQGAHNEQFF. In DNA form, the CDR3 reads TGTGCCAGCAGCTTATCTCAGGGGGCCCACAATGAGCAGTTCTTC.

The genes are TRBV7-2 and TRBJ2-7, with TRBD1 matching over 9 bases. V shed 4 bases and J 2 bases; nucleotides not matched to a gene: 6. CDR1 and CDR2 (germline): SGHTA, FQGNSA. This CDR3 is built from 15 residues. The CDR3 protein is CASSSTGGFTYEQYF. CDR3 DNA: TGTGCCAGCAGCTCTACAGGGGGCTTCACCTACGAGCAGTACTTC.

This CDR3 is CASSELRENSPLHF. The CDR3 nucleotides are TGTGCCAGCAGTGAGTTAAGGGAGAATTCACCCCTCCACTTT. The chain couples TRBV2 to TRBJ1-6; D is unclear. V lost 3 bases and J 7 bases, leaving 10 bases between the germline ends. The CDR3 has 14 amino acids. CDR1 SNHLY and CDR2 FYNNEI come from the germline V gene.

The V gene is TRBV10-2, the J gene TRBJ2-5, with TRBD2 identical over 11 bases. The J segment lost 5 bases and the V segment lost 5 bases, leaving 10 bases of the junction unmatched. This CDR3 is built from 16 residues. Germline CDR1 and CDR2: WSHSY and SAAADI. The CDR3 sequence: CASSSHRLAGRETQYF. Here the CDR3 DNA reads TGCGCCAGCAGTTCCCACAGACTAGCGGGGAGGGAGACCCAGTACTTC.

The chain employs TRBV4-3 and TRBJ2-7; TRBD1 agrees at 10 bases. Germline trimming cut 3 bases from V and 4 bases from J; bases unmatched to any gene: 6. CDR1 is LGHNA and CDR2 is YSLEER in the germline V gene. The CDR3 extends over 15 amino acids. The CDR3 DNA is TGCGCCAGCAGCCACGAGAGACAGGGGGCTTACGAGCAGTACTTC. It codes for CASSHERQGAYEQYF.

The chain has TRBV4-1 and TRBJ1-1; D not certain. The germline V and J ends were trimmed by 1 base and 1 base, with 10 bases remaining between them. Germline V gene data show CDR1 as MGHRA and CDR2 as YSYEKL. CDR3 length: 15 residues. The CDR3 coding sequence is TGCGCCAGCAGCCAAGTATCCCGGACGAACACTGAAGCTTTCTTT. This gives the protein CASSQVSRTNTEAFF.

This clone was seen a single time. CDR3 region: CASSDVSGAGETQYF. In DNA, the CDR3 is TGTGCCAGCAGTGATGTGAGCGGGGCGGGGGAGACCCAGTACTTC. The chain carries TRBV25-1 and TRBJ2-5, with 7 bases that match TRBD2. Per germline, CDR1 MGHDK and CDR2 SYGVNS. The CDR3 covers 15 residues. V was pared by 3 bases and J by 5 bases, with 9 bases of the junction left unmatched. The full variable domain, with the rest looked up from reference TRBV25-1 and TRBJ2-5, is EADIYQTPRYLVIGTGKKITLECSQTMGHDKMYWYQQDPGMELHLIHYSYGVNSTEKGDLSSESTVSRIRTEHFPLTLESARPSHTSQYLCASSDVSGAGETQYFGPGTRLLVL.

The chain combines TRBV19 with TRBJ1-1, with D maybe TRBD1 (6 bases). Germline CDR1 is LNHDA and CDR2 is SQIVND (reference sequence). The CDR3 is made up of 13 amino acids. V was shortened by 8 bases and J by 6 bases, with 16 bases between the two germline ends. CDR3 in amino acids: CASAGTPSPEAFF. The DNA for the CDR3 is TGTGCCAGTGCCGGGACACCCTCTCCTGAAGCTTTCTTT.

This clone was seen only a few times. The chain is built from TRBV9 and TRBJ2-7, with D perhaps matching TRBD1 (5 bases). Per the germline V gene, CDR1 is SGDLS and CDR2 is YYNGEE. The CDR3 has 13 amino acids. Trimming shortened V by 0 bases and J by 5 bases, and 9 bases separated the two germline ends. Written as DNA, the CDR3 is TGTGCCAGCAGCGTAGGACAGCCCGACGAGCAGTACTTC. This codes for CASSVGQPDEQYF.